A selection of T cell receptor beta chains follows, all from one sample in a study of blood T cell repertoires in COVID-19. TCRdb's copy holds only in-frame clones and misses some; the assay was immunoSEQ multiplex PCR. The sample has around 300,000 clones, 80% to 90% seen once. The sample was PBMCs or T cells enriched from blood (not recorded which). The receptors shown here come from a man under 40 who had recovered from COVID-19. CDR3s include the opening cysteine and the closing phenylalanine or tryptophan.

v_gene,j_gene,CDR3aa
TRBV9,TRBJ2-1,CASSVEWGGFYNEQFF
TRBV28,TRBJ1-2,CASSPQTTGAFGYGYTF
TRBV9,TRBJ2-3,CASSPTAGGSTDTQYF
TRBV30,TRBJ2-3,CAWKVGRGIDTQYF
TRBV25-1,TRBJ1-2,CASRRTGGYYGYTF
TRBV10-3,TRBJ2-2,CAISASTGDLNTGELFF
TRBV19,TRBJ1-6,CASAHDGSSPLHF
TRBV27,TRBJ2-2,CASSELTGELFF
TRBV7-9,TRBJ1-2,CASSVPGQHNYGYTF
TRBV18,TRBJ2-5,CASSPPGSGGSQETQYF
TRBV2,TRBJ2-7,CASREGTSGAYEQYF
TRBV5-1,TRBJ1-6,CASSQGQGDSPLHF
TRBV29-1,TRBJ2-7,CSVADGEYEQYF
TRBV23-1,TRBJ2-2,CASSQSQDRVHTGELFF
TRBV19,TRBJ1-4,CASTFGREKLFF
TRBV5-4,TRBJ2-1,CASSLGGQGAYNEQFF
TRBV11-2,TRBJ1-1,CASSNGQTGVNTEAFF
TRBV19,TRBJ1-4,CASRRTGVANEKLFF
TRBV19,TRBJ1-5,CASTTGQGVNQPQHF
TRBV2,TRBJ1-2,CASSDGTPPIYGYTF
TRBV24-1,TRBJ2-1,CATSRPAGNEQFF